The rows below give T cell receptor beta chains drawn from one sample of a study of cytomegalovirus exposure and HLA in healthy donors. Clones were read by immunoSEQ multiplex PCR, and TCRdb kept only the in-frame ones, dropping some. The profile covers hundreds of thousands of clones, with roughly 70% appearing a single time and under 3% taken by the ten largest. The sequencing input was PBMCs. The receptor set was obtained from a female donor in good health and CMV-seronegative. Both conserved end residues are part of each CDR3. D genes are given only for firm matches. The size entry is marked missing in some rows and otherwise reads once, few, many or a size class.

-	TRBJ2-1	12	TRBD2	TRBV7-2	CASSTRLAEQFF	TGTGCCAGCAGCACAAGACTAGCTGAGCAGTTCTTC
-	TRBJ2-4	18	-	TRBV12-2	CASRTQPQSWVDKNIQYF	TGTGCAAGTCGCACACAGCCCCAAAGTTGGGTGGACAAAAACATTCAGTACTTC
-	TRBJ2-5	14	TRBD2	TRBV5-4	CASSWGGSGETQYF	TGTGCCAGCAGCTGGGGGGGTTCAGGAGAGACCCAGTACTTC
-	TRBJ1-1	14	-	TRBV7-2	CASSRSTGYTEAFF	TGTGCCAGCAGCCGTTCGACAGGTTACACTGAAGCTTTCTTT
-	TRBJ1-3	17	-	TRBV30	CAWSVPSHVASGNTIYF	TGTGCCTGGAGTGTACCGTCACACGTGGCCTCTGGAAACACCATATATTTT
once	TRBJ2-7	15	TRBD2	TRBV5-1	CASSPPGREAYEQYF	TGCGCCAGCAGCCCTCCCGGGCGGGAGGCCTACGAGCAGTACTTC
-	TRBJ2-5	13	-	TRBV10-3	CAIKEHRQETQYF	TGTGCCATCAAAGAACACCGCCAAGAGACCCAGTACTTC
few	TRBJ1-5	16	TRBD1	TRBV5-1	CASSLDPGQGNQPQHF	TGCGCCAGCAGCTTGGACCCGGGACAGGGGAATCAGCCCCAGCATTTT
once	TRBJ2-1	15	TRBD2	TRBV19	CASTLTSGGYNEQFF	TGTGCCAGTACTCTAACTAGCGGGGGATACAATGAGCAGTTCTTC
-	TRBJ1-6	15	TRBD1	TRBV6-1	CASGFRTGDNSPLHF	TGTGCCAGCGGATTTCGGACAGGGGATAATTCACCCCTCCACTTT
-	TRBJ2-5	14	TRBD1	TRBV6-5	CASSPGQGAETQYF	TGTGCCAGCAGTCCGGGACAGGGGGCAGAGACCCAGTACTTC
once	TRBJ2-1	14	-	TRBV28	CASSSPGLRDEQFF	TGTGCCAGCAGTTCTCCGGGTCTCAGGGATGAGCAGTTCTTC
-	TRBJ2-7	12	-	TRBV7-9	CASSLVDSEQYF	TGTGCCAGCAGCTTAGTGGACAGCGAGCAGTACTTC
-	TRBJ2-2	16	TRBD1	TRBV10-3	CAISPDRAYTTGELFF	TGTGCCATCAGTCCAGACAGGGCCTACACCACCGGGGAGCTGTTTTTT
-	TRBJ2-7	16	TRBD2	TRBV10-3	CAISEAGGPPPYEQYF	TGTGCCATCAGTGAGGCGGGAGGGCCCCCCCCCTACGAGCAGTACTTC
once	TRBJ2-7	15	TRBD2	TRBV6-5	CASSYSSGRPHEQYF	TGTGCCAGCAGTTACTCTAGCGGGAGACCCCACGAGCAGTACTTC
-	TRBJ2-1	13	-	TRBV5-4	CASSLRVYNEQFF	TGTGCCAGCAGCCTCAGGGTCTACAATGAGCAGTTCTTC
-	TRBJ2-5	15	TRBD1	TRBV2	CASSAGQVARETQYF	TGTGCCAGCAGTGCCGGACAGGTGGCGCGGGAGACCCAGTACTTC
once	TRBJ2-5	15	TRBD1	TRBV5-8	CASSPRQGARETQYF	TGTGCCAGCAGCCCAAGACAGGGGGCTCGGGAGACCCAGTACTTC
-	TRBJ2-2	16	TRBD2	TRBV27	CASKPRGGSSPGELFF	TGTGCCAGCAAACCCCGGGGCGGGAGCTCCCCCGGGGAGCTGTTTTTT
few	TRBJ2-1	15	-	TRBV5-4	CASSPLPGSYNEQFF	TGTGCCAGCAGCCCTCTCCCGGGGTCCTACAATGAGCAGTTCTTC
once	TRBJ1-2	12	-	TRBV29-1	CSAEGRTDGYTF	TGCAGCGCCGAGGGCCGGACAGATGGCTACACCTTC
few	TRBJ1-4	15	-	TRBV5-5	CASSSRGGMREKLFF	TGTGCCAGCAGCTCAAGGGGGGGGATGAGGGAAAAACTGTTTTTT
-	TRBJ2-2	16	-	TRBV6-6	CASSRGAGDFTGELFF	TGTGCCAGCAGTCGGGGGGCGGGGGATTTCACCGGGGAGCTGTTTTTT
few	TRBJ1-1	15	-	TRBV5-4	CASSPSGRANTEAFF	TGTGCCAGCAGCCCCTCCGGGCGGGCGAACACTGAAGCTTTCTTT
-	TRBJ1-5	15	TRBD1	TRBV7-2	CASSPKTGGNQPQHF	TGTGCCAGCAGCCCTAAGACAGGGGGCAATCAGCCCCAGCATTTT
-	TRBJ2-7	15	TRBD1	TRBV10-1	CATSSRDRGTYEQYF	TGCGCCACCAGCTCCCGGGACAGGGGGACCTACGAGCAGTACTTC
-	TRBJ2-7	15	-	TRBV11-3	CASSLAPGISYEQYF	TGTGCCAGCAGCTTAGCTCCAGGGATCTCCTACGAGCAGTACTTC
-	TRBJ2-1	15	-	TRBV7-3	CASSLGRLSYNEQFF	TGTGCCAGCAGCTTAGGGCGCCTATCCTACAATGAGCAGTTCTTC
few	TRBJ1-5	13	-	TRBV6-1	CASSEGFGQPQHF	TGTGCCAGCAGTGAGGGTTTCGGGCAGCCCCAGCATTTT
-	TRBJ1-5	12	-	TRBV7-2	CASSLALQPQHF	TGTGCCAGCAGCTTAGCACTTCAGCCCCAGCATTTT
-	TRBJ2-6	19	TRBD1	TRBV10-3	CAISERSGTGSSGANVLTF	TGTGCCATCAGTGAGCGCTCCGGGACAGGGAGCTCTGGGGCCAACGTCCTGACTTTC